This TCR beta chain was profiled in a study of blood T cell repertoires in COVID-19 (dated by TCRdb to between 2020 and 2021). Notes on the research overall: The collaborator samples originated in the United States, Italy and Spain and spanned the acute and convalescent phases of COVID-19. The prospective study material was composed of cDNA or gDNA derived from T cells, B-cell-depleted T cells, or PBMCs. Deeply sampled blood TCRbeta repertoires from subjects exposed to, actively infected with, or recovered from COVID-19 were included in the dataset. The repertoires were released in a freely available public database intended as a resource for research on the immune response to SARS-CoV-2. Samples came from the ongoing ImmuneRACE study (first 160 participants) plus 1,254 subjects from 6 global collaborators. Nearly every sample came with metadata listing a de-identified subject ID, COVID-19 status, age in years and sex. HLA class I and class II types, where available, came from metadata supplied by the sample provider rather than from assay-based typing.

In Seattle, one collaborating source enrolled patients while the infection was active and tracked those patients longitudinally over the course of disease. Each collaborating institution followed its own protocols to collect whole blood in K2EDTA tubes. For TCRbeta analysis, collaborators shipped samples as frozen whole blood, isolated PBMCs, or DNA extracted from either of those sample types. Study-wide conclusions, independent of this receptor: Clinical and demographic metadata were provided uncurated, with the amount varying by source and participant.

Turning to this clone: The target of this receptor is not known. The record has no base qualities; no much larger clone is one base away.

TCRbeta CDR3 regions were amplified from genomic DNA by means of the immunoSEQ Assay, a bias-controlled multiplex PCR. From the authors' description of their analysis: The number of nucleated cells in each sample was estimated from the amplification of reference gene primers within the assay. To quantify the absolute abundance of each unique TCRbeta CDR3 rearrangement, sequence reads were collapsed and filtered. For each sample, productive Simpson clonality was calculated as the square root of Simpson's diversity index across productive rearrangements. TCRdb obtained this table from immuneACCESS and retained in-frame rearrangements with V and J assigned. These tables miss some clones; where compared with another copy, unresolved V genes account for less than half of the shortfall, and the remainder is unexplained. V, J and clone size derive from that table, while D and trimming were established from the DNA sequence. For this sample the table gives fewer than 300,000 clones, of which 91% were detected only once. The ten largest account for approximately 2.6% of the sample.

The CDR3 spans 18 residues, from the cysteine through the phenylalanine. Only the CDR3 region is kept as DNA, spanning 54 bases read in frame from base 1. V is clipped by 0 bases and J by 0 bases, and the sequence between their germline boundaries is 18 bases long. The germline V gene gives CDR1 as SQVTM and CDR2 as ANQGSEA. The TCR sequence derives from a person aged 18-30 years with COVID-19, enrolled during active disease. The specimen sequenced was peripheral blood. The chain is made from TRBV29-1 and TRBJ2-1; TRBD1 is a possible D gene, resting on 6 matching bases. Here is the DNA: TGCAGCGTTGAAGATCCGGACAGCGTTACGAGCTCCTACAATGAGCAGTTCTTC. It encodes CSVEDPDSVTSSYNEQFF.